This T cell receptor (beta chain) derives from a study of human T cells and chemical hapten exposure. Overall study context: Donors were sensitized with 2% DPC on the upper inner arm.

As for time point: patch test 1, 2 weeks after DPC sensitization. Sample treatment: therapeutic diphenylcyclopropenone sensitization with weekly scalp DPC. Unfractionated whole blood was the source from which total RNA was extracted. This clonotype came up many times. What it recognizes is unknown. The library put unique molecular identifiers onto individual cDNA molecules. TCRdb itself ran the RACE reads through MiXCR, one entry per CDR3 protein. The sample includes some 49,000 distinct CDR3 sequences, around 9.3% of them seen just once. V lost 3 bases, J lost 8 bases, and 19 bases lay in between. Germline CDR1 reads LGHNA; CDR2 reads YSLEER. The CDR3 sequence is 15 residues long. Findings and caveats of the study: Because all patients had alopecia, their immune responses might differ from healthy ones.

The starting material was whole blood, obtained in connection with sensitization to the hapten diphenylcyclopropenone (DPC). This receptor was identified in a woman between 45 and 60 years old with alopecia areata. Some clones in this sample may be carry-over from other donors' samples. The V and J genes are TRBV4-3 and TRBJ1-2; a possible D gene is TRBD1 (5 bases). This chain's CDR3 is CASSQPQVGLRGYTF. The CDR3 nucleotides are TGCGCCAGCAGCCAGCCACAGGTGGGGCTACGGGGCTACACCTTC.